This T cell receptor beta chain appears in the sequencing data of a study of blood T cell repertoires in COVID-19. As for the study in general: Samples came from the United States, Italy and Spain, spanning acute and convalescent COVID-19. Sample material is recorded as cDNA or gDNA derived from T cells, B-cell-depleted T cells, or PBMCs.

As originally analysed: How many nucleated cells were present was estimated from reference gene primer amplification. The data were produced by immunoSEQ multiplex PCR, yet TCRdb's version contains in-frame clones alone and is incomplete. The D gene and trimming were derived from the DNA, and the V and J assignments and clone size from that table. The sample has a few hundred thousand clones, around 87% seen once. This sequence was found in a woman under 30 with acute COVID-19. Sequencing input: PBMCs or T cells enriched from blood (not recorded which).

The CDR3 spells CAISVSRDSGGTEAFF. Here the CDR3 DNA reads TGTGCCATCAGTGTTTCCAGGGACTCGGGTGGCACTGAAGCTTTCTTT. The chain has TRBV10-3 and TRBJ1-1; D perhaps matches TRBD1 (5 bases). V gave up 4 bases and J gave up 4 bases, with 19 bases separating them. The germline V gene encodes CDR1 ENHRY and CDR2 SYGVKD. CDR3 length: 16 amino acids.